This T cell receptor (beta chain) was documented in a study of T cell repertoires and leukemia-associated antigens. Trimming removed 3 bases at V and 4 bases at J, with 13 bases between. From germline, CDR1 is SQVTM and CDR2 ANQGSEA. This CDR3 comprises 14 residues. Before use, CD3+ T cells rested overnight in serum-free medium. As regards this clonotype: Its specificity is not known.

TCRdb reanalysed the 5' RACE reads using MiXCR and keeps one entry per CDR3 protein. The sample contains 11,000 to 15,000 distinct CDR3 sequences, 30% to 40% of which appear only once. The receptor was isolated from a female donor in good health. The rearrangement uses TRBV29-1 and TRBJ2-1; a possible D gene is TRBD2 (5 bases). The source material was CD3+ T cells sorted from blood and cultured. The CDR3 region has the DNA TGCAGCGTTGAGGGAAGCGGAAATTACAATGAGCAGTTCTTC. Translating it yields CSVEGSGNYNEQFF.